Following are 10 T cell receptor beta chains from one sample sequenced in a study of cytomegalovirus exposure and HLA in healthy donors. The protocol was immunoSEQ multiplex PCR, while the TCRdb copy is restricted to in-frame clones and leaves out a portion. The sample includes approximately 230,000 clones, roughly 84% of them seen just once. Sample: PBMCs. All receptors come from a man in his late teens or twenties in good health and CMV-seropositive.

This clone was counted once. The chain uses TRBV6-1 and TRBJ1-3; D is unresolved. This CDR3 has 15 amino acids. Trimming stripped 9 bases from V and 5 bases from J, with 20 bases between. The germline gives CDR1 MNHNS, CDR2 SASEGT. The CDR3 here is CASKDPVLIRNTIYF. The CDR3 region has the DNA TGTGCCAGTAAGGACCCTGTTCTGATAAGAAACACCATATATTTT.

V is TRBV9 and J is TRBJ2-7, with TRBD2 as a possible D gene (6 bases). There are 15 residues in the CDR3. Deletions cut 0 bases from V and 2 bases from J, with 12 bases between. The germline V gene has CDR1 SGDLS and CDR2 YYNGEE. The CDR3 loop reads CASSVGDSTTYEQYF. CDR3 coding DNA: TGTGCCAGCAGCGTAGGGGACTCGACAACCTACGAGCAGTACTTC.

The chain combines TRBV7-8 with TRBJ2-5, with D perhaps matching TRBD1 (6 bases). CDR1 is SGHVS and CDR2 is FQNEAQ in the germline V gene. The V and J ends lost 5 bases and 5 bases respectively, with 12 bases between them. The CDR3 is made up of 13 amino acids. As DNA, the CDR3 is TGTGCCAGCAGCCCGACAGGCGGGGAGACCCAGTACTTC. Translated, it gives CASSPTGGETQYF.

The chain uses TRBV5-6 and TRBJ2-5, with D possibly TRBD2 on 5 matching bases. CDR3 length: 13 residues. From germline, CDR1 is SGHDT and CDR2 YYEEEE. V dropped 4 bases and J dropped 3 bases, with 10 bases sitting between them. CDR3 amino acids: CASSGGREETQYF. In DNA form, the CDR3 reads TGTGCCAGCAGCGGAGGACGGGAAGAGACCCAGTACTTC.

The chain is built from TRBV4-2 and TRBJ2-7; D is unclear. The V gene's germline CDR1 is LGHNA and CDR2 YNFKEQ. This CDR3 region has 14 residues. Trimming removed 4 bases from V and 0 bases from J, with 10 bases in between. CDR3 amino acids: CASSPSRGSYEQYF. CDR3 DNA sequence: TGTGCCAGCAGCCCAAGCCGAGGCTCCTACGAGCAGTACTTC.

This clone appeared a few times. This chain links TRBV5-1 with TRBJ1-2, with TRBD1 as a possible D gene (5 bases). V was pared by 2 bases and J by 6 bases, with 11 bases between. Germline V gene lookup returns CDR1 SGHRS and CDR2 YFSETQ. This CDR3 contains 13 residues. The CDR3 reads CASSLGAVNGYTF. DNA for the CDR3: TGCGCCAGCAGCTTAGGGGCGGTCAATGGCTACACCTTC.

V is TRBV4-1 and J is TRBJ2-3, with 9 bases lining up with TRBD2. The CDR3 contains 17 residues. The trim removed 1 base at V and 5 bases at J, leaving 10 bases unmatched. Looked up from germline, CDR1 is MGHRA and CDR2 is YSYEKL. CDR3: CASSQGWGQLAGDTQYF. CDR3 nucleotide sequence: TGCGCCAGCAGCCAAGGTTGGGGGCAACTAGCGGGAGATACGCAGTATTTT.

This sequence joins TRBV5-4 and TRBJ1-4; 9 nucleotides match TRBD1. The trim removed 4 bases at V and 8 bases at J, leaving 9 bases unmatched. This CDR3 is built from 15 residues. Germline loops: CDR1 SGHNT, CDR2 YYREEE (reference sequence). The CDR3 loop reads CASSTGRDRDEKLFF. DNA of the CDR3: TGTGCCAGCAGCACTGGCCGGGACAGGGACGAAAAACTGTTTTTT.

The chain employs TRBV5-1 and TRBJ2-4, with TRBD2 identical over 14 bases. The V gene end was trimmed by 4 bases and the J gene end by 6 bases; junction bases not matched to a gene: 3. The CDR3 is made up of 15 amino acids. CDR1 is SGHRS and CDR2 is YFSETQ in the germline V gene. The CDR3 DNA reads TGCGCCAGCAGCGAGGGACTAGCGGGAGCAAACATTCAGTACTTC. This codes for CASSEGLAGANIQYF. Combining the CDR3 with reference TRBV5-1 and TRBJ2-4 gives the whole variable domain KAGVTQTPRYLIKTRGQQVTLSCSPISGHRSVSWYQQTPGQGLQFLFEYFSETQRNKGNFPGRFSGRQFSNSRSEMNVSTLELGDSALYLCASSEGLAGANIQYFGAGTRLSVL.

V and J are TRBV2 and TRBJ2-5; 12 positions agree with TRBD2. Germline CDR1 reads SNHLY; CDR2 reads FYNNEI. V lost 5 bases to trimming and J lost 6 bases; unmatched junction nucleotides: 4. This CDR3 has 14 residues. Here the CDR3 reads CASSSLAGGKTQYF. The CDR3 DNA is TGTGCCAGCAGTTCGCTAGCGGGAGGGAAGACCCAGTACTTC.